The T cell receptor beta chain described here comes from a study of blood T cell repertoires in COVID-19. Study information: COVID-19 samples, acute and convalescent, were from the United States, Italy and Spain. In each case, the material was cDNA or gDNA derived from T cells, B-cell-depleted T cells, or PBMCs.

The CDR3 length is 20 residues. Original processing methods: Estimation of nucleated cell counts relied on the amplification of reference gene primers. Generated by immunoSEQ multiplex PCR, the TCRdb table keeps only in-frame clones and is missing some. From that table come the V and J calls and clone size; the DNA was used to work out D and trimming. This sample yields a few hundred thousand clones, of which about 83% are seen a single time; 1.2% belongs to the top ten. Material: peripheral blood. The origin of this receptor is a woman aged 45-65 years with acute or convalescent COVID-19. This chain joins TRBV21-1 and TRBJ1-1; the tabulated D call, TRBD1, remains unverified against the DNA. TRBV21-1 is reported as a pseudogene. CDR3 in DNA: TGTGCCAGCAGCAATGGTAGGGGCCTGAGAGGGGACAGGTGGAACACTGAAGCTTTCTTT. It encodes CASSNGRGLRGDRWNTEAFF.